This T cell receptor beta chain was retrieved from a study of cytotoxic CD8 clonotypes in ibrutinib-treated CLL. Turning to this clone: What it binds is unknown.

This CDR3 contains 15 residues. The germline V gene has CDR1 SGHRS and CDR2 YFSETQ. Trimming pared 4 bases from V and 0 bases from J, leaving 11 bases between. Broader study findings: Baseline levels were approached again at progression, after clonality had risen at ibrutinib response.

Data came from immunoSEQ multiplex PCR; TCRdb stores just in-frame clones and leaves some out. Among roughly 220,000 clones listed, roughly 79% were seen once. The origin of this receptor is a human donor with chronic lymphocytic leukemia. The source was PBMCs, collected after 12 months of ibrutinib treatment. The rearrangement links TRBV5-1 to TRBJ2-1; no clear D gene. The CDR3 reads CASSVDPSSYNEQFF. CDR3 coding DNA: TGCGCCAGCAGCGTGGACCCCAGCTCCTACAATGAGCAGTTCTTC.